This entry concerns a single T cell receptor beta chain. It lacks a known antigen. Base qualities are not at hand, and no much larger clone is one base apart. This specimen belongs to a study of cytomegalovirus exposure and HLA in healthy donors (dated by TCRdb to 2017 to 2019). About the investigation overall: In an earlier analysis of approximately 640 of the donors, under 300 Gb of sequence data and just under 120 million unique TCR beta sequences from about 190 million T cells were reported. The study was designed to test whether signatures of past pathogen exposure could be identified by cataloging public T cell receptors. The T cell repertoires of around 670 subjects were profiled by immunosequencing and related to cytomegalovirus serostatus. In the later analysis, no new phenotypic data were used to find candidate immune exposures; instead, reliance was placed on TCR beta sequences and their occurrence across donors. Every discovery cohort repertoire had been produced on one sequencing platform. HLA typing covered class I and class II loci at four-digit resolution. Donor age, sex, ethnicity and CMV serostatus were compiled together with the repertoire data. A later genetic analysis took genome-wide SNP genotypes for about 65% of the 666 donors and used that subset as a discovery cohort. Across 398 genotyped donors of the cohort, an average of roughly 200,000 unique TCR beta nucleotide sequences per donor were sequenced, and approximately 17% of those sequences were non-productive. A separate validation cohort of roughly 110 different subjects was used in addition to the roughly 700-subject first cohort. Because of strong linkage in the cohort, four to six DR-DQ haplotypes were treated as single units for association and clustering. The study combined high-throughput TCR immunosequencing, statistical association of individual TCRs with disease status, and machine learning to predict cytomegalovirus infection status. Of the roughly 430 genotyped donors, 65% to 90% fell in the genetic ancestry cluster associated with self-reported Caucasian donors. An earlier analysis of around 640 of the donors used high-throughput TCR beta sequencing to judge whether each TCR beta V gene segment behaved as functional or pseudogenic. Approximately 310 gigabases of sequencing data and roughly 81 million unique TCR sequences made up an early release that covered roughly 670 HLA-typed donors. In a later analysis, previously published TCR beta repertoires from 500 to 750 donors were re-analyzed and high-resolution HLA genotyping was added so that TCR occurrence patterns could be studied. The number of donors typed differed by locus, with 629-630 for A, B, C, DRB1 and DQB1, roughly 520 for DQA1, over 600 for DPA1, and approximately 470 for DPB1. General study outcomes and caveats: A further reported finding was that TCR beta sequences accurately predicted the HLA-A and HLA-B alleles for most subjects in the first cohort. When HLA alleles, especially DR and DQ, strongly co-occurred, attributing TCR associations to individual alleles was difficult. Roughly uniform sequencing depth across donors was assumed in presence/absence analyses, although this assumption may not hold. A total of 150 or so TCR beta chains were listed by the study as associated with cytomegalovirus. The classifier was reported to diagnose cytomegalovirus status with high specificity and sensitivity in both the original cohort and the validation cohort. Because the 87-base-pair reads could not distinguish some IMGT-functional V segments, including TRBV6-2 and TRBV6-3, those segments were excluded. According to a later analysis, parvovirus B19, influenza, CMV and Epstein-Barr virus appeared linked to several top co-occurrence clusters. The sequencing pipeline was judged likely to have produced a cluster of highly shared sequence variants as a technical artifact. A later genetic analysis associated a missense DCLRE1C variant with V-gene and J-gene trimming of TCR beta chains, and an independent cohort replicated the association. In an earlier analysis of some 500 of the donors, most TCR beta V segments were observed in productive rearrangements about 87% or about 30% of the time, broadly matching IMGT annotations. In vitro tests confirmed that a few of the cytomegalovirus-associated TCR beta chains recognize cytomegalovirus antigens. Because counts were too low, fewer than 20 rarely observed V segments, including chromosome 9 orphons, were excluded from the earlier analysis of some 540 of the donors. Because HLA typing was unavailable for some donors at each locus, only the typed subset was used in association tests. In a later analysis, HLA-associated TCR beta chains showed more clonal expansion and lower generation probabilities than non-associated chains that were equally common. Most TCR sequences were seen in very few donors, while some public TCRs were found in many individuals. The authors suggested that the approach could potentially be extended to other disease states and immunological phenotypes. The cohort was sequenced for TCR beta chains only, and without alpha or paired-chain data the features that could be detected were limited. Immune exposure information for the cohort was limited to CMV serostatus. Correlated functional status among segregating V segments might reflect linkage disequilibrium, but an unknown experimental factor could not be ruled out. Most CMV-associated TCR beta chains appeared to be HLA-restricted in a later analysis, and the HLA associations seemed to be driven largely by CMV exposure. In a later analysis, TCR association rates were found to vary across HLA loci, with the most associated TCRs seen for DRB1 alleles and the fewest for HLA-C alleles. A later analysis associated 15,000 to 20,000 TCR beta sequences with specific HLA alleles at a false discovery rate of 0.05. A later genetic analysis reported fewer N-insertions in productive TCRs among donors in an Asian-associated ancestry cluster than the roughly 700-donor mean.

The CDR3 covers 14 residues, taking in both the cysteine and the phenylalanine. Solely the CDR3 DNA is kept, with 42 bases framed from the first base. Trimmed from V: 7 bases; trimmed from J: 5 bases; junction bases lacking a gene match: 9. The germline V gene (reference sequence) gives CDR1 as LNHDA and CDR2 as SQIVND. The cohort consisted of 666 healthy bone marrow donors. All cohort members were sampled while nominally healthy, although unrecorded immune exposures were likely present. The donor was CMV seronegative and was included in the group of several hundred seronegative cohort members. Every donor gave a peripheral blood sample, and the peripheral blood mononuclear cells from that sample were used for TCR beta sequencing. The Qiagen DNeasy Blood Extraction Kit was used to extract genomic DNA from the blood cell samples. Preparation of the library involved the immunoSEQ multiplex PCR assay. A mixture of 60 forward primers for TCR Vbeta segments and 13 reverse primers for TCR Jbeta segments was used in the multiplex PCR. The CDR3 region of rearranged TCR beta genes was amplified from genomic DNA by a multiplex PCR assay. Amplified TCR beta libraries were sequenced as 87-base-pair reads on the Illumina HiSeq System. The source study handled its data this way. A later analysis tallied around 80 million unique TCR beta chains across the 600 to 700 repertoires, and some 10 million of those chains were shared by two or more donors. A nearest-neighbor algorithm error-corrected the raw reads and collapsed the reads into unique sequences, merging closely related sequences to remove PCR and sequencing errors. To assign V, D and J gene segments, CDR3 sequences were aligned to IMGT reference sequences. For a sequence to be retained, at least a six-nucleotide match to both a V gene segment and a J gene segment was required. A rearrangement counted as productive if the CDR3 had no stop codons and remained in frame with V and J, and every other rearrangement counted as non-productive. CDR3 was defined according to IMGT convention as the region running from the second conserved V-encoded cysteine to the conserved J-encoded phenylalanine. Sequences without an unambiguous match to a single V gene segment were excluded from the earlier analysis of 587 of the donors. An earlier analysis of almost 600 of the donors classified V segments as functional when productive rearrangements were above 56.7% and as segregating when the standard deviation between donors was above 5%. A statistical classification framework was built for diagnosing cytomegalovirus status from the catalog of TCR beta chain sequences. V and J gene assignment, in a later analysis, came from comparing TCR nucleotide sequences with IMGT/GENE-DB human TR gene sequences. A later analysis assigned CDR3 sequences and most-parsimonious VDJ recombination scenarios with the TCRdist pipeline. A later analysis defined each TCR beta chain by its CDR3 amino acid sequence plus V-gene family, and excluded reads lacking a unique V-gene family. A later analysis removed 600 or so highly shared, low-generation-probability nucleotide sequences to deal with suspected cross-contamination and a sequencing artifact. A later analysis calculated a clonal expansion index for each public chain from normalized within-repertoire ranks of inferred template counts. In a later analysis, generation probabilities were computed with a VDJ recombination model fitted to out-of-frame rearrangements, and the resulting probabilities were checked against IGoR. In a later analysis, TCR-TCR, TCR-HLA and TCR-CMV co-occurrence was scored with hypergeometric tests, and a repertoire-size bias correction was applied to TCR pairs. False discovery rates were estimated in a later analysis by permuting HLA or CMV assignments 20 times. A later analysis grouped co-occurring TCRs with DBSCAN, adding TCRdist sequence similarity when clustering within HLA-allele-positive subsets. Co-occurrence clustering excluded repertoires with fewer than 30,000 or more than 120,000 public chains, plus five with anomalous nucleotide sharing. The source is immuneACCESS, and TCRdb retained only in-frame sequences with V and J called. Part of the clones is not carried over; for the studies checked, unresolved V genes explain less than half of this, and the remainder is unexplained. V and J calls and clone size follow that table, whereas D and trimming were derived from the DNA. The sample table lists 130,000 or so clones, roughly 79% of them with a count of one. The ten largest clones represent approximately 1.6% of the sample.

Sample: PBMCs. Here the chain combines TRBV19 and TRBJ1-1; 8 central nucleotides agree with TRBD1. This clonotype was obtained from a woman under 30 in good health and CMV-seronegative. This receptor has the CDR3 CASNPDRARTEAFF. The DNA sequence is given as TGTGCCAGTAACCCGGACAGGGCTCGGACTGAAGCTTTCTTT. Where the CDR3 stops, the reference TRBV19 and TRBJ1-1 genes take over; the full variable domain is DGGITQSPKYLFRKEGQNVTLSCEQNLNHDAMYWYRQDPGQGLRLIYYSQIVNDFQKGDIAEGYSVSREKKESFPLTVTSAQKNPTAFYLCASNPDRARTEAFFGQGTRLTVV.